This T cell receptor (beta chain) was sequenced in a study of radiation and T cells in renal cell carcinoma. Study-wide results and limits: Top tumor clonotypes rose in blood 2 weeks post-radiation, then contracted. Baseline intratumoral clonotype presence is unknown without pretreatment biopsies.

CDR1 is SGHNT and CDR2 is YYREEE in the germline V gene (reference sequence). The CDR3 is made up of 15 amino acids. J was trimmed by 4 bases and V by 4 bases; bases with no gene match: 8. This table comes from immunoSEQ multiplex PCR, and its TCRdb copy is limited to in-frame clones, with some not included. Found here are some 80,000 clones, less than 90% of them singletons; the top ten hold approximately 2.4%. This sample's time point: blood 4 weeks post-SBRT, at nephrectomy. Documented treatment: 15 Gy SBRT to primary tumor, nephrectomy 4 weeks later. After SBRT, blood was collected at 2 and 4 weeks, plus baseline. The tumor was a clear cell renal cell carcinoma. Comment on this clone: Its antigen is undetermined.

The rearrangement uses TRBV5-4 and TRBJ2-3, with 8 bases matching TRBD2. Sequences were derived from blood, sampled from a patient whose treatment included radiotherapy and nephrectomy. This TCR was sampled from a woman aged 55-75 years with renal cell carcinoma. The DNA of the CDR3 is TGTGCCAGCAGCACCCGGGGGGGCGGGGCAGATACGCAGTATTTT. As protein: CASSTRGGGADTQYF.